This T cell receptor (beta chain) appears in the sequencing data of a study of radiation and T cells in renal cell carcinoma. Study-level results: In blood, top tumor clones expanded by 2 weeks, shrinking by 4. Without pretreatment biopsies, baseline tumor clonotype presence was undetermined.

Comments on this clone: The antigen is unknown.

CDR3 length: 14 amino acids. Germline V gene sequence: CDR1 SGHTA, CDR2 FQGTGA. Trimming shortened V by 4 bases and J by 6 bases, and 13 bases separated the two germline ends. As for time point: baseline pretreatment blood. Treatment here: 15 Gy SBRT to primary tumor, nephrectomy 4 weeks later. After SBRT, blood was collected at 2 and 4 weeks, plus baseline. This renal cell carcinoma was of the clear cell type. Libraries were prepared by immunoSEQ multiplex PCR; TCRdb keeps only in-frame clonotypes and omits some of them. The sample has about 140,000 clones, 83% seen once. Specimen: blood, collected from a patient whose treatment included radiotherapy and nephrectomy. The TCR comes from a woman aged 45-65 years with renal cell carcinoma. The chain uses TRBV7-3 and TRBJ2-1; D remains unclear. The CDR3 loop is CASSSRTGPNEQFF. DNA of the CDR3: TGTGCCAGCAGCTCCCGGACGGGTCCCAATGAGCAGTTCTTC.